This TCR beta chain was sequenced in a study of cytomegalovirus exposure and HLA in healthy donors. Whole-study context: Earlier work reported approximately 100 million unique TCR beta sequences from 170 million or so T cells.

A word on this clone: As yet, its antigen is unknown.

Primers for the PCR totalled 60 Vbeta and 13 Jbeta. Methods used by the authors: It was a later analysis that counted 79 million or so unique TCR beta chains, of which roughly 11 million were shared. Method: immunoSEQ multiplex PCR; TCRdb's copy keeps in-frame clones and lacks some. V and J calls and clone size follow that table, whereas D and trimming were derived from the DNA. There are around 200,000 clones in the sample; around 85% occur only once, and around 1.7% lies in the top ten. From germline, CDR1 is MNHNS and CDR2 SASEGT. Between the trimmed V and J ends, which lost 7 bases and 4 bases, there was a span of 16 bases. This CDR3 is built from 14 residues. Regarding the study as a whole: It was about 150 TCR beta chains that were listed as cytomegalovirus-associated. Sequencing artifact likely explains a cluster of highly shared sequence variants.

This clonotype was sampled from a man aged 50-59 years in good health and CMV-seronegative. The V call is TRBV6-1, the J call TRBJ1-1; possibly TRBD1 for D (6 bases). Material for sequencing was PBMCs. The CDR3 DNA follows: TGTGCCAGCACCGGATCGGGGGGCCTCACTGAAGCTTTCTTT. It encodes CASTGSGGLTEAFF.